Shown below are 9 T cell receptor beta chains from a single sample sequenced in a study of cytomegalovirus exposure and HLA in healthy donors. Generated by immunoSEQ multiplex PCR, the TCRdb table keeps only in-frame clones and is missing some. The table has about 260,000 clones, 80% to 95% seen once; the top ten hold approximately 3%. Sequenced input: PBMCs. The receptors were gathered from a woman aged 25 to 39 in good health and CMV-seronegative.

The rearrangement links TRBV5-1 to TRBJ1-4; D might be TRBD1 (5 bases). The germline gives CDR1 SGHRS, CDR2 YFSETQ. Trimming shortened V by 4 bases and J by 0 bases, and 10 bases separated the two germline ends. This CDR3 comprises 15 residues. The CDR3 is CASSPSGATNEKLFF. The CDR3 DNA follows: TGCGCCAGCAGCCCTTCGGGGGCAACTAATGAAAAACTGTTTTTT.

The chain has TRBV25-1 and TRBJ2-2, with D hard to call. Germline V gives CDR1 MGHDK, CDR2 SYGVNS. V gave up 4 bases and J gave up 0 bases, with 12 bases separating them. The CDR3 covers 16 residues. This CDR3 reads CASSVERTANTGELFF. In DNA form, the CDR3 reads TGTGCCAGCAGTGTAGAGAGGACCGCGAACACCGGGGAGCTGTTTTTT.

V and J are TRBV7-9 and TRBJ2-5; D remains unclear. The V and J ends lost 7 bases and 2 bases respectively, with 8 bases between them. The CDR3 extends over 12 amino acids. CDR1 and CDR2 from the germline V gene are SEHNR and FQNEAQ (reference sequence). The CDR3 sequence is CASTLGQETQYF. The CDR3 bases are TGTGCCAGCACCCTAGGACAAGAGACCCAGTACTTC.

This sequence joins TRBV10-3 and TRBJ2-7; TRBD1 matches at 8 bases. The V and J ends lost 3 bases and 3 bases, in that order; junction bases with no gene match: 13. Per the germline V gene, CDR1 is ENHRY and CDR2 is SYGVKD. The CDR3 totals 17 residues. This CDR3 is CAISDRGRTSSGYEQYF. For the CDR3, the DNA is TGTGCCATCAGTGACAGGGGGCGTACATCATCGGGCTACGAGCAGTACTTC.

V usage is TRBV9 and J usage is TRBJ2-1; TRBD2 agrees at 7 bases. V shed 0 bases, J shed 0 bases, and the junction held 6 bases outside the gene matches. CDR3 length: 17 amino acids. The germline CDR1 and CDR2 sequences are SGDLS and YYNGEE. The CDR3 coding sequence is TGTGCCAGCAGCGTAGGGGAGCGGGAAGACTCCTACAATGAGCAGTTCTTC. Protein sequence: CASSVGEREDSYNEQFF.

The V gene is TRBV29-1, the J gene TRBJ2-3; the D gene is possibly TRBD2 (6 bases). CDR1 is SQVTM and CDR2 is ANQGSEA in the germline V gene. The V and J ends lost 7 bases and 1 base respectively, with 18 bases between them. CDR3 length equals 15 residues. The CDR3 region has the DNA TGCAGCGCTTCTAGACTAGATTGGCGCACAGATACGCAGTATTTT. As protein: CSASRLDWRTDTQYF.

This clone was seen a handful of times. The chain carries TRBV29-1 and TRBJ2-7; TRBD2 matches at 7 bases. CDR3 length equals 14 residues. The V gene's germline CDR1 is SQVTM and CDR2 ANQGSEA. The trim removed 2 bases at V and 5 bases at J, leaving 9 bases unmatched. The CDR3 reads CSVETGGSENEQYF. The CDR3 bases are TGCAGCGTTGAAACGGGCGGGAGTGAGAACGAGCAGTACTTC.

CDR3 nucleotides: TGTGCCAGCAGCTCCTCCTTGAATCAGCCCCAGCATTTT. Translation gives CASSSSLNQPQHF. This rearrangement joins TRBV5-8 to TRBJ1-5; no reliable D call. This CDR3 is built from 13 residues. CDR1 SGHTS and CDR2 YDEGEE come from the germline V gene. Trimming took 3 bases from V and 4 from J, leaving 8 bases between them.

The V and J genes are TRBV29-1 and TRBJ2-1, with D tentatively TRBD2 (7 bases). The V gene lost 4 bases and the J gene lost 8 bases, with 15 bases spanning the gap. This CDR3 is built from 13 residues. The germline V gene encodes CDR1 SQVTM and CDR2 ANQGSEA. CDR3 amino acids: CSVARGLGHEQFF. CDR3 coding DNA: TGCAGCGTTGCGCGGGGGCTGGGGCATGAGCAGTTCTTC.